Listed below are T cell receptor beta chains from one sample, sequenced in a study of T cells in localized non-small cell lung cancer. Here immunoSEQ multiplex PCR was the method, and the copy in TCRdb shows in-frame clones only, minus some. The sample includes roughly 9,900 clones, around 47% of them seen just once. This specimen consisted of lymph node tissue, obtained before any cancer treatment. The receptors were gathered from a woman aged 35-70 years with stage II squamous cell lung carcinoma. CDR3s include the opening cysteine and the closing phenylalanine or tryptophan. D genes are given only for firm matches. Part of the rows lack a size; the others show once, few, many or a class for expanded clones.

>TRBJ2-3|TRBV4-1|NA|NA|13
TGCGCCAGCAGCCAGCCTAGCACAGATACGCAGTATTTT
CASSQPSTDTQYF
>TRBJ2-5|TRBV28|NA|NA|14
TGTGCCAGCAGTTTATTGTCTCCCCCTGGAACCCAGTACTTC
CASSLLSPPGTQYF
>TRBJ1-1|TRBV18|NA|NA|13
TGTGCCAGCTCATTCACAGGGAACACTGAAGCTTTCTTT
CASSFTGNTEAFF
>TRBJ1-2|TRBV19|TRBD1|NA|16
TGTGCCAGTACGGAGGACAGGGGAGTATTTGGCTCTGGCTACACCTTC
CASTEDRGVFGSGYTF
>TRBJ1-3|TRBV14|NA|NA|15
TGTGCCAGCAGCCAAGCCCCAGCCCAGAGGGACACCATATATTTT
CASSQAPAQRDTIYF
>TRBJ1-5|TRBV9|NA|NA|13
TGTGCCAGCACCCAGGTTAACAATCAGCCCCAGCATTTT
CASTQVNNQPQHF
>TRBJ2-1|TRBV4-1|NA|NA|14
TGCGCCAGCAGCCAAGGGGGACTCTACAATGAGCAGTTCTTC
CASSQGGLYNEQFF
>TRBJ1-2|TRBV28|TRBD1|medium-sized|12
TGTGCCAGCAGTCCCCCCAGGGGGGGGATCGCCTTC
CASSPPRGGIAF
>TRBJ2-7|TRBV30|NA|NA|16
TGTGCCGTGGGGATAACAAGGGGCACGGGGTCCTACGAGCAGTACTTC
CAVGITRGTGSYEQYF
>TRBJ2-3|TRBV11-3|TRBD2|few|17
TGTGCCAGCAGCTCGATTGGGCGGGAGGGTGACACAGATACGCAGTATTTT
CASSSIGREGDTDTQYF
>TRBJ2-3|TRBV10-2|TRBD1|NA|14
TGCGCCAGCAGCGAGACAGGGCGACAAGATACGCAGTATTTT
CASSETGRQDTQYF
>TRBJ2-1|TRBV19|NA|NA|16
TGTGCCAGTAGTATCCTTAGGACCATCCTTAGGGATGAGCAGTTCTTC
CASSILRTILRDEQFF
>TRBJ2-6|TRBV19|NA|NA|15
TGTGCCAGTAGTGCGACAGGGACTGGGGCCAACGTCCTGACTTTT
CASSATGTGANVLTF
>TRBJ2-7|TRBV29-1|TRBD1|NA|13
TGCAGCGTTGGGACAGGAATCACCTACGAGCAGTACTTC
CSVGTGITYEQYF
>TRBJ1-4|TRBV29-1|NA|NA|13
TGCAGCGTTGACCGGGGTTCGGGTGAAAAACTGTTTTTT
CSVDRGSGEKLFF
>TRBJ1-2|TRBV30|NA|NA|15
TGTGCCTGGAGCACGGACCTCCAGCAATATTCTGGCTACACCTTC
CAWSTDLQQYSGYTF
>TRBJ1-3|TRBV11-3|NA|few|17
TGTGCCAGCAGCTTAGTAGGACGGGTTAGCTCTGGAAACACCATATATTTT
CASSLVGRVSSGNTIYF
>TRBJ2-3|TRBV19|TRBD2|NA|16
TGTGCCAGTAGCGGGACTAGCGGGGCCTACACAGATACGCAGTATTTT
CASSGTSGAYTDTQYF
>TRBJ1-2|TRBV6-8|NA|few|13
TGTGCCCATACCAGCCCGGGGATCCATGGCTACACCTTC
CAHTSPGIHGYTF
>TRBJ2-1|TRBV19|TRBD2|NA|14
TGTGCCAGTAGTATACTAGCGGGCAGCAATGAGCAGTTCTTC
CASSILAGSNEQFF
>TRBJ2-4|TRBV19|NA|few|16
TGTGCCAGTAGCGATACTACCCGGACATACAAAAACATTCAGTACTTC
CASSDTTRTYKNIQYF
>TRBJ1-4|TRBV30|TRBD1|few|14
TGTGCCTGGACTCCTCAGGGGGCGAGGGAAAAACTGTTTTTT
CAWTPQGAREKLFF
>TRBJ2-3|TRBV29-1|NA|NA|15
TGCAGCGTTGAATGGGCCCTCAAGGGGGGGGATACGCAGTATTTT
CSVEWALKGGDTQYF
>TRBJ1-5|TRBV6-8|NA|NA|15
TGTGCCAGCAGTTACTTTGACAGACACAATCAGCCCCAGCATTTT
CASSYFDRHNQPQHF
>TRBJ1-1|TRBV28|TRBD1|NA|14
TGTGCCAGCAGTCCGGGACAGGGGAATGGTGAAGCTTTCTTT
CASSPGQGNGEAFF
>TRBJ1-1|TRBV10-1|NA|NA|14
TGCGCCAGCAGTGAGGCCCCGGTCAACACTGAAGCTTTCTTT
CASSEAPVNTEAFF
>TRBJ2-1|TRBV15|TRBD2|NA|16
TGTGCCACCAGCAGAGATCTCCAGCGGGGGGGCGGTGAGCAGTTCTTC
CATSRDLQRGGGEQFF
>TRBJ2-2|TRBV6-4|NA|NA|14
TGTGCCAGCAGGGCAGGTCTCGGGTCCGGGGAGCTGTTTTTT
CASRAGLGSGELFF
>TRBJ2-1|TRBV18|TRBD2|NA|15
TGTGCCAGCTCACCATTACACGGGAGGAGCAATGAGCAGTTCTTC
CASSPLHGRSNEQFF
>TRBJ2-5|TRBV11-3|TRBD2|many|15
TGTGCCAGCAGCTCAGGGGGGACTAGCGTAGAGACCCAGTACTTC
CASSSGGTSVETQYF
>TRBJ1-6|TRBV11-3|NA|NA|14
TGTGCCAGCAGCTCATACAGGGATAATTCACCCCTCCACTTT
CASSSYRDNSPLHF
>TRBJ1-2|TRBV28|NA|NA|12
TGTGCCAGCAGTAGCGTATCTTATGGCTACACCTTC
CASSSVSYGYTF
>TRBJ2-1|TRBV6-7|TRBD1|few|15
TGTGCCAGCAGTGGACAGGGAGGAGTAGGCAATGAGCAGTTCTTC
CASSGQGGVGNEQFF
>TRBJ2-1|TRBV11-3|TRBD2|few|14
TGTGCCAGCAGCTTCCCGGGACTAGCGACTGAGCAGTTCTTC
CASSFPGLATEQFF
>TRBJ2-3|TRBV7-8|NA|NA|14
TGTGCCAGCAGCTATAGGGACAGCACAGATACGCAGTATTTT
CASSYRDSTDTQYF
>TRBJ2-1|TRBV11-3|NA|few|15
TGTGCCAGCACCTGGGACACCTCTTCATACAATGAGCAGTTCTTC
CASTWDTSSYNEQFF
>TRBJ2-2|TRBV2|NA|NA|17
TGTGCCAGCAGTGACATTCCCGTCGAGGGGGGTACCGGGGAGCTGTTTTTT
CASSDIPVEGGTGELFF
>TRBJ1-1|TRBV25-1|NA|NA|13
TGTGCCAGCAGTGAGGGCGAGGGCACTGAAGCTTTCTTT
CASSEGEGTEAFF
>TRBJ2-3|TRBV10-1|NA|NA|18
TGCGCCAGCAGTGGGAACCGGGCCCCGGGGAGTAGCACAGATACGCAGTATTTT
CASSGNRAPGSSTDTQYF
>TRBJ1-6|TRBV6-8|NA|NA|18
TGTGCCAGCAGTTACGCTACAGGGTTCAGCTCCTATAATTCACCCCTCCACTTT
CASSYATGFSSYNSPLHF
>TRBJ1-5|TRBV6-7|NA|NA|14
TGTGCCAGCAGTGAAATCGAAATGTGGCAGCCCCAGCATTTT
CASSEIEMWQPQHF
>TRBJ2-7|TRBV7-2|TRBD2|medium-sized|13
TGTGCCAGCAGCCCGGGGGGAGGACTCGAGCAGTACTTC
CASSPGGGLEQYF
>TRBJ1-2|TRBV6-8|NA|NA|17
TGTGCCAGCAGCACCTCCCCTTGGAGAGGGGGATCCTATGGCTACACCTTC
CASSTSPWRGGSYGYTF
>TRBJ2-1|TRBV6-8|TRBD2|NA|16
TGTGCCAGCAGTCCGCGGGAGGGGGGACAGGGACTAGCGGGGTTCTTC
CASSPREGGQGLAGFF
>TRBJ1-1|TRBV19|NA|NA|15
TGTGCCAGTAGTAGACCGGGACACTGGAACACTGAAGCTTTCTTT
CASSRPGHWNTEAFF
>TRBJ1-2|TRBV11-3|NA|NA|15
TGTGCCAGCAGCGTCCAGGGAATAGCTAACTATGGCTACACCTTC
CASSVQGIANYGYTF